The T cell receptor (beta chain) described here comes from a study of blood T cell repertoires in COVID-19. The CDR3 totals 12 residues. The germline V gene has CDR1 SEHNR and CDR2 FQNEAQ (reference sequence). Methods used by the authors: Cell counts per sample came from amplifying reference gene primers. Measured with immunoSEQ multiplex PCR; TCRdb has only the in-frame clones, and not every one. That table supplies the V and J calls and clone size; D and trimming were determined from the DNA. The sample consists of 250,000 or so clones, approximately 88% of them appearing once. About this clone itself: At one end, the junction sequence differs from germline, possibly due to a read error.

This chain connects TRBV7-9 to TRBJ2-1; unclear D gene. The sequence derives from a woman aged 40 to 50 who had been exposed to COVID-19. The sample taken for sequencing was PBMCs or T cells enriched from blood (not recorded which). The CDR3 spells CASSLSYDEQFF. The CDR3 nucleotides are TGTGCCAGCAGCTTATCCTACGATGAGCAGTTCTTC.